Listed below are T cell receptor beta chains from one sample, sequenced in a study of T cell repertoires in cytomegalovirus infection. TCRdb analysed the reads with MiXCR anew, one entry per CDR3 protein. The profile shows some 700,000 distinct CDR3 sequences, 35% to 45% of them singletons. Sequenced sample: PBMCs. Receptor source: a human donor in good health (CMV status not recorded). Some clones in this sample may be carry-over from other donors' samples. Each CDR3 is given with its conserved first and last residue. Each record gives: V gene, clone size, D gene, J gene, CDR3 protein, CDR3 DNA. A D gene is named only where the DNA matches it firmly. Size is stated for part of the rows, as once, few or many counts, or as a class when the clone is expanded.

TRBV19,few,NA,TRBJ1-2,CASSISQLTYGYTF,TGTGCCAGTAGTATCAGCCAGTTAACCTATGGCTACACCTTC
TRBV4-1,NA,NA,TRBJ2-5,CASSQGPYQETQYF,TGCGCCAGCAGCCAGGGACCATACCAAGAGACCCAGTACTTC
TRBV7-8,many,TRBD1,TRBJ2-7,CASSLIGTVTYEQYF,TGTGCCAGCAGCTTGATAGGGACAGTCACCTACGAGCAGTACTTC
TRBV6-1,NA,NA,TRBJ1-3,CASSQQHSGNTIYF,TGTGCCAGCAGCCAACAGCACTCTGGAAACACCATATATTTT
TRBV12-3/TRBV12-4,NA,NA,TRBJ2-7,CASTRRAAEYEQYF,TGTGCCAGCACTCGAAGGGCGGCAGAGTACGAGCAGTACTTC
TRBV11-2,NA,TRBD1,TRBJ1-1,CASSPTGVGRTEAFF,TGTGCCAGCAGCCCTACAGGGGTTGGGAGGACTGAAGCTTTCTTT
TRBV7-6,few,TRBD1,TRBJ1-1,CASSTRQGTLNTEAFF,TGTGCCAGCAGCACTCGACAGGGGACCTTGAACACTGAAGCTTTCTTT
TRBV27,NA,TRBD2,TRBJ2-5,CASSFAGGKETQYF,TGTGCCAGCAGTTTTGCGGGGGGGAAAGAGACCCAGTACTTC
TRBV2,many,NA,TRBJ1-1,CASSVGSTGRANTEAFF,TGTGCCAGCAGTGTTGGGTCCACAGGGAGAGCGAACACTGAAGCTTTCTTT
TRBV7-4,NA,NA,TRBJ2-3,CASSLGLARSTDTQYF,TGTGCCAGCAGCTTAGGGCTAGCTCGAAGCACAGATACGCAGTATTTT
TRBV7-6,few,NA,TRBJ1-2,CASSPNSDAYTF,TGTGCCAGCAGCCCAAATTCGGACGCATACACCTTC
TRBV12-3/TRBV12-4,few,TRBD2,TRBJ2-7,CASSYVAGRAYEQYF,TGTGCCAGCAGTTACGTAGCGGGACGGGCCTACGAGCAGTACTTC
TRBV7-9,NA,NA,TRBJ2-7,CASSPVAGFSYEQYF,TGTGCCAGCAGCCCCGTAGCAGGATTCTCCTACGAGCAGTACTTC
TRBV7-9,NA,NA,TRBJ2-6,CASSPLLGSAGANVLTF,TGTGCCAGCAGCCCCCTGCTAGGTTCGGCTGGGGCCAACGTCCTGACTTTC
TRBV2,NA,NA,TRBJ1-1,CASSFILAEAFF,TGTGCCAGCAGTTTCATCTTGGCTGAAGCTTTCTTT
TRBV12-3/TRBV12-4,NA,NA,TRBJ1-6,CASSFGGSGSPLHF,TGTGCCAGCAGTTTCGGGGGATCGGGTTCACCCCTCCACTTT
TRBV11-3,NA,NA,TRBJ2-2,CASSPASGRNTGELFF,TGTGCCAGCAGCCCGGCCAGCGGCCGGAACACCGGGGAGCTGTTTTTT
TRBV2,NA,TRBD1,TRBJ1-4,CASSGTAATPTNEKLFF,TGTGCCAGCTCCGGGACAGCGGCAACTCCAACTAATGAAAAACTGTTTTTT
TRBV10-3,NA,NA,TRBJ2-7,CAISDGSGLVREQYF,TGTGCCATCAGTGACGGGTCAGGACTTGTGAGGGAGCAGTACTTC
TRBV5-6,NA,NA,TRBJ2-7,CASSLLERTTTRADEQYF,TGTGCCAGCAGCTTGTTAGAGAGGACTACAACTAGGGCAGACGAGCAGTACTTC
TRBV28,NA,TRBD1,TRBJ2-7,CASRGTAEVHEQYF,TGTGCCAGCAGGGGGACAGCGGAGGTACACGAGCAGTACTTC
TRBV28,NA,NA,TRBJ1-1,CASRQMGGKGTEAFF,TGTGCCAGCAGACAAATGGGGGGAAAGGGCACTGAAGCTTTCTTT
TRBV7-7,NA,NA,TRBJ2-6,CASSPTSGANVLTF,TGTGCTAGCAGCCCTACTTCTGGGGCCAACGTCCTGACTTTC
TRBV7-2,few,NA,TRBJ1-1,CASDLGPGPSNTEAFF,TGTGCCAGCGACCTGGGGCCGGGACCCTCGAACACTGAAGCTTTCTTT
TRBV11-3,many,TRBD2,TRBJ2-3,CASSLGTSGSVTDTQYF,TGTGCCAGCAGCTTAGGGACTAGCGGGAGTGTAACAGATACGCAGTATTTT
TRBV28,NA,NA,TRBJ1-1,CASSLYSPAGRTEAFF,TGTGCCAGCAGTTTATATTCCCCGGCGGGGAGGACTGAAGCTTTCTTT
TRBV2,few,TRBD2,TRBJ2-5,CASSGSPGLASETQYF,TGTGCCAGCAGCGGAAGCCCGGGACTAGCTTCAGAGACCCAGTACTTC
TRBV7-6,few,TRBD2,TRBJ2-1,CASSLGGLAGYNEQFF,TGTGCCAGCAGCTTAGGCGGCCTAGCGGGCTACAATGAGCAGTTCTTC
TRBV10-1,once,NA,TRBJ1-1,CASSGQLTEAFF,TGCGCCAGCAGTGGACAGCTTACTGAAGCTTTCTTT
TRBV20-1,NA,NA,TRBJ2-1,CSARGLRGDGGRRYNEQFF,TGCAGTGCTAGAGGTCTCCGAGGTGACGGGGGAAGAAGGTACAATGAGCAGTTCTTC
TRBV28,NA,NA,TRBJ2-7,CASSLGVSGQPLETYEQYF,TGTGCCAGCAGTTTAGGGGTTAGCGGACAACCCTTGGAGACCTACGAGCAGTACTTC
TRBV6-5,NA,TRBD2,TRBJ2-1,CASSLAGTNPYNEQFF,TGTGCCAGCAGTCTTGCCGGGACTAATCCCTACAATGAGCAGTTCTTC
TRBV19,NA,TRBD1,TRBJ2-1,CASSMDRVEQFF,TGTGCCAGTAGTATGGACAGGGTTGAGCAGTTCTTC
TRBV6-5,few,NA,TRBJ1-1,CASRVTYQNTEAFF,TGTGCCAGCAGAGTGACATACCAGAACACTGAAGCTTTCTTT
TRBV30,NA,NA,TRBJ1-1,CAWSISGAGEVEAFF,TGTGCCTGGAGTATATCGGGGGCAGGGGAAGTTGAAGCTTTCTTT
TRBV2,NA,NA,TRBJ1-2,CASSAINYGYTF,TGTGCCAGCAGTGCGATTAACTATGGCTACACCTTC
TRBV7-8,many,NA,TRBJ2-5,CASSLGDGRVEEETQYF,TGTGCCAGCAGCTTAGGAGACGGAAGGGTCGAAGAAGAGACCCAGTACTTC
TRBV4-3,NA,TRBD1,TRBJ2-7,CASSQEQGGYEQYF,TGCGCCAGCAGCCAAGAACAGGGGGGCTACGAGCAGTACTTC
TRBV19,NA,TRBD1,TRBJ2-3,CASSSDRVDTDTQYF,TGTGCCAGTTCTTCCGACAGGGTAGACACAGATACGCAGTATTTT
TRBV14,few,NA,TRBJ1-5,CASSQEKRVRPLDNQPQHF,TGTGCCAGCAGCCAAGAAAAGAGGGTTCGACCCTTGGACAATCAGCCCCAGCATTTT
TRBV27,NA,NA,TRBJ1-6,CASRPGLSPLHF,TGTGCCAGCAGACCAGGGCTGTCACCCCTCCACTTT
TRBV28,NA,NA,TRBJ2-7,CASRSGTYRYEQYF,TGTGCCAGCAGATCCGGGACATATCGCTACGAGCAGTACTTC
TRBV5-1,many,TRBD1,TRBJ1-2,CASSLIGTGGDVVTGYTF,TGCGCCAGCAGCTTGATCGGGACAGGGGGCGACGTGGTTACGGGCTACACCTTC
TRBV2,few,NA,TRBJ1-1,CASSPTAANTEAFF,TGTGCCAGCAGTCCAACGGCAGCGAACACTGAAGCTTTCTTT
TRBV5-5,NA,NA,TRBJ2-1,CASSLGQGNEQLF,TGTGCCAGCAGCTTGGGCCAGGGCAATGAGCAGTTATTC
TRBV2,NA,TRBD2,TRBJ2-3,CASSPQARLAGIIRTDTQYF,TGTGCCAGCAGTCCTCAGGCCAGACTAGCGGGAATAATAAGGACAGATACGCAGTATTTT
TRBV28,few,NA,TRBJ2-4,CASSFEGQGQAF,TGTGCCAGCAGTTTTGAAGGGCAGGGGCAGGCCTTC
TRBV7-8,many,TRBD2,TRBJ2-2,CASSLTSGGGTGELFF,TGTGCCAGCAGCTTAACTAGCGGGGGGGGTACCGGGGAGCTGTTTTTT
TRBV4-2,few,NA,TRBJ2-4,CASSQGRNKNIQYF,TGTGCCAGCAGCCAGGGTAGAAACAAAAACATTCAGTACTTC
TRBV30,NA,NA,TRBJ1-3,CAWDLKTGNTIYF,TGTGCCTGGGATCTCAAGACAGGAAACACCATATATTTT
TRBV4-1,NA,NA,TRBJ1-5,CASSQDGQGYNQPQHF,TGCGCCAGCAGCCAAGACGGGCAGGGGTACAATCAGCCCCAGCATTTT
TRBV28,NA,TRBD2,TRBJ2-1,CASSFLSGRWDNEQFF,TGTGCCAGCAGTTTCCTAAGCGGGAGATGGGACAATGAGCAGTTCTTC